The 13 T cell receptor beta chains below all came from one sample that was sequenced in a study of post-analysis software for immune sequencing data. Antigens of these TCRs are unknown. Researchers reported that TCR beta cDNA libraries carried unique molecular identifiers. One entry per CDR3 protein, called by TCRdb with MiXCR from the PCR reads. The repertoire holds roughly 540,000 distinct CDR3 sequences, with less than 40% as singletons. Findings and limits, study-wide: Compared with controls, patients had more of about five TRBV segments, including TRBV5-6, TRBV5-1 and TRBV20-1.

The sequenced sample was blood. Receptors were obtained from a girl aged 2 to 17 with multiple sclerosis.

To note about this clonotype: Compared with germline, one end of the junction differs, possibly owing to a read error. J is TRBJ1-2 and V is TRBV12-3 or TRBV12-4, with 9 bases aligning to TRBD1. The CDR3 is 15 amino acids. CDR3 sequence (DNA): TGTGCCTGCAGTTTAGGTGGACAGGGGTTCTATGGCTACACCTTC. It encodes CACSLGGQGFYGYTF.

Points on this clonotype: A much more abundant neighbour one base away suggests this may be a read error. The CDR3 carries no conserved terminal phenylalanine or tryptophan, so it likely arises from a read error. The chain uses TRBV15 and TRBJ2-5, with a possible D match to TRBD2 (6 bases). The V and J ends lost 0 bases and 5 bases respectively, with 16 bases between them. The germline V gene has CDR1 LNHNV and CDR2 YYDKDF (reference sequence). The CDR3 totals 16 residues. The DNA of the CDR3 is TGTGCCACCAGCAGAGAATCAGGAGGGGTCCAGGAGACCCAGTACTGC. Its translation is CATSRESGGVQETQYC.

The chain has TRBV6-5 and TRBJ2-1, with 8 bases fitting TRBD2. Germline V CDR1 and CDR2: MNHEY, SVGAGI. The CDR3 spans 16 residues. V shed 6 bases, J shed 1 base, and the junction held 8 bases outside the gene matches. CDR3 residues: CASSFTSGGSYNEQFF. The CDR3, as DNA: TGTGCCAGCAGCTTCACTAGCGGAGGTTCCTACAATGAGCAGTTCTTC.

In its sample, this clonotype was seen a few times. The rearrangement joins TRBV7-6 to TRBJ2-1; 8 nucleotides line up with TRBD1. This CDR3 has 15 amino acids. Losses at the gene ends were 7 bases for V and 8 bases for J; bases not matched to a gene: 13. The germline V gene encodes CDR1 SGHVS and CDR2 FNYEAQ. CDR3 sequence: CASTGLGQGTHEQFF. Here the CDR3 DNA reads TGTGCCAGCACAGGCCTTGGACAGGGCACCCATGAGCAGTTCTTC.

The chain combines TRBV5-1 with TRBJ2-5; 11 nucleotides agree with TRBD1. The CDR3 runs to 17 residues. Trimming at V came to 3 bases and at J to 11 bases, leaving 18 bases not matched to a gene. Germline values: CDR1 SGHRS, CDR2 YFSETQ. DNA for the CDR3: TGCGCCAGCAGCTCCGGGACAGGGGGATTCTCCTCCTACAAGCAGTACTTC. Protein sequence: CASSSGTGGFSSYKQYF.

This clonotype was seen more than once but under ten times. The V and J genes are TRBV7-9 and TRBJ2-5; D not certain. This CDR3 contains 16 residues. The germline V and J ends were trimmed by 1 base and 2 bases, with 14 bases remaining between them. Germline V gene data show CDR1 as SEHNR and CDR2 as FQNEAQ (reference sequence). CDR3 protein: CASSLGLLRVQETQYF. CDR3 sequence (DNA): TGTGCCAGCAGCTTAGGGCTTCTCAGAGTTCAAGAGACCCAGTACTTC. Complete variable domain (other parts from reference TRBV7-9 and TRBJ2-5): DTGVSQNPRHKITKRGQNVTFRCDPISEHNRLYWYRQTLGQGPEFLTYFQNEAQLEKSRLLSDRFSAERPKGSFSTLEIQRTEQGDSAMYLCASSLGLLRVQETQYFGPGTRLLVL.

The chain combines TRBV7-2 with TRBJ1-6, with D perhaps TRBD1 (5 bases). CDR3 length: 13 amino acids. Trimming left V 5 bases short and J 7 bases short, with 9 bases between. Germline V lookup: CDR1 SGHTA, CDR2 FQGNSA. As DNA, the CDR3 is TGTGCCAGCAGCCTCCGACAGAATTCACCCCTCCACTTT. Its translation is CASSLRQNSPLHF.

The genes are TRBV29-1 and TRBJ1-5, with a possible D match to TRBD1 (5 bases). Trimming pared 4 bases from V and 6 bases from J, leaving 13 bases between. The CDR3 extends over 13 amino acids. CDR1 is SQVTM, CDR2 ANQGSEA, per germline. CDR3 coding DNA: TGCAGCGTTGGACGGGGGTTTGGTCAGCCCCAGCATTTT. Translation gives CSVGRGFGQPQHF.

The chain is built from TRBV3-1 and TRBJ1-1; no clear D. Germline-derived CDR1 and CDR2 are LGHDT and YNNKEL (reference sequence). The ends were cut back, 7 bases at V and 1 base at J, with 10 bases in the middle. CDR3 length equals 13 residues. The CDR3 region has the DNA TGTGCCAGCACTCCCGCGGGGAACACTGAAGCTTTCTTT. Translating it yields CASTPAGNTEAFF.

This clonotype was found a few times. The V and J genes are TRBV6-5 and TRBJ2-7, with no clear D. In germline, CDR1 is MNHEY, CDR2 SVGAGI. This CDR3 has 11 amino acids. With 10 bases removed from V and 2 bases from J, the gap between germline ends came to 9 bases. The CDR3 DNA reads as TGTGCCACGATGCGAACCTACGAGCAGTACTTC. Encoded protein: CATMRTYEQYF.

CDR3 loop: CASLAPVYNEQFF. Here the CDR3 DNA reads TGTGCCAGCCTAGCGCCAGTCTACAATGAGCAGTTCTTC. The rearrangement links TRBV6-6 to TRBJ2-1; weak D call: TRBD2 (6 bases). CDR1 and CDR2 (germline): MNHNY, SVGAGI (reference sequence). Deletions cut 8 bases from V and 3 bases from J, with 11 bases between. The CDR3 consists of 13 residues.

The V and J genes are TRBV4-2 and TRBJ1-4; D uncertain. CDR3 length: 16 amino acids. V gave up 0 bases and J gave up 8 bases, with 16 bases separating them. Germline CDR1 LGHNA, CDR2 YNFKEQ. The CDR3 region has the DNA TGTGCCAGCAGCCAAGATCCGCGGAGGATTTGGGAAAAACTGTTTTTT. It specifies CASSQDPRRIWEKLFF.

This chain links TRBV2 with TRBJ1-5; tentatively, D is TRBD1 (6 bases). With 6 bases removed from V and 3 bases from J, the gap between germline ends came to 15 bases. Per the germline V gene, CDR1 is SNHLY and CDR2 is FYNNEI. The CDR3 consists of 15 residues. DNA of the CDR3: TGTGCCAGCAGCTTATACGGACAGAACAATCAGCCCCAGCATTTT. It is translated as CASSLYGQNNQPQHF.